This T cell receptor (beta chain) was captured in a study of beta chain features in type 1 diabetes. The study, taken as a whole, reports: Shorter TCRB CDR3s, moderately but significantly so, were found in Type 1 diabetes patients in all four CD4+ subsets.

Sequenced material consisted of expressed TCRB transcripts (all of the isolated RNA was reverse transcribed). The protocol was immunoSEQ multiplex PCR, while the TCRdb copy is restricted to in-frame clones and leaves out a portion. The sample contains some 110,000 clones, around 15% of which appear only once. There are 15 residues in the CDR3. Germline V gives CDR1 ENHRY, CDR2 SYGVKD. Trimming took 0 bases from V and 10 from J; bases not matched to a gene: 6. A remark on this clone: Its antigen remains unknown.

The V call is TRBV10-3, the J call TRBJ1-6; TRBD1 matches 7 bases. The sequenced sample consisted of central memory CD4+ T cells from blood. This sequence originates from a man aged 25 to 40 with type 1 diabetes. CDR3 nucleotide sequence: TGTGCCATCAGTGAGTCAGGGCCAGGGGGATCACCCCTCCACTTT. Translated, it gives CAISESGPGGSPLHF.